What follows are 6 T cell receptor beta chains derived from one specimen sequenced in a study of HIV-infected patients and healthy controls. About 480 ng RNA was reverse transcribed with alpha and beta constant-region primers. Each of the alpha and beta chains got its own library through chain-specific third strand synthesis with indices. TCRdb processed the 5' RACE reads anew with MiXCR; each CDR3 protein has one entry. The sample has about 14,000 distinct CDR3 sequences, roughly a tenth seen once. No cell fractionation was done, so the repertoire covers all unsorted peripheral blood T cells. Material: blood. Every receptor here comes from an adult in good health.

This clonotype was detected ten times or more. This chain connects TRBV7-9 to TRBJ1-2; D is unresolved. This CDR3 is 14 amino acids long. The V and J ends lost 1 base and 4 bases respectively, with 10 bases between them. CDR1 and CDR2 from the germline V gene are SEHNR and FQNEAQ (reference sequence). CDR3 DNA: TGTGCCAGCAGCTTAGGATCCAGACGCTATGGCTACACCTTC. Translating gives CASSLGSRRYGYTF.

This clonotype was picked up a small number of times. The rearrangement uses TRBV6-4 and TRBJ2-3; tentatively, D is TRBD2 (6 bases). The CDR3 runs 15 residues. The germline V and J ends were trimmed by 4 bases and 0 bases, with 11 bases remaining between them. Germline CDR1 and CDR2: MRHNA and SNTAGT. In DNA, the CDR3 is TGTGCCAGCAGTGCTGTAGCGGCTAGCACAGATACGCAGTATTTT. Translating it yields CASSAVAASTDTQYF.

This clonotype was observed at least ten times. DNA of the CDR3: TGTGCCAGCACAGGGGTTTACTATGGCTACACCTTC. Amino acids: CASTGVYYGYTF. The chain is built from TRBV7-9 and TRBJ1-2; a possible D gene is TRBD1 (6 bases). Germline CDR1 SEHNR, CDR2 FQNEAQ (reference sequence). The CDR3 is 12 amino acids. Trimming shortened V by 7 bases and J by 3 bases, and 9 bases separated the two germline ends.

This sequence joins TRBV4-3 and TRBJ2-3; a possible D gene is TRBD2 (5 bases). The CDR3 extends over 17 amino acids. The ends were cut back, 4 bases at V and 0 bases at J, with 17 bases in the middle. CDR1 is LGHNA and CDR2 is YSLEER in the germline V gene. CDR3 DNA sequence: TGCGCCAGCAGCCTATCAAGTAGCGCAACTAGCACAGATACGCAGTATTTT. Protein: CASSLSSSATSTDTQYF.

This clonotype is labeled as medium-sized. The chain recombines TRBV7-3 with TRBJ2-3, with D possibly called TRBD1 or TRBD2 (5 bases each). V was clipped by 5 bases and J by 0 bases, with 9 bases between them. This CDR3 region has 14 residues. Germline loops: CDR1 SGHTA, CDR2 FQGTGA. DNA of the CDR3: TGTGCCAGCAGCCGGGACGGAAGCACAGATACGCAGTATTTT. It codes for CASSRDGSTDTQYF.

This clonotype is medium-sized in the sample. This sequence joins TRBV18 and TRBJ2-5; no clear D gene. V lost 0 bases and J lost 2, with 13 bases in between. The CDR3 sequence is 16 residues long. The germline V gene encodes CDR1 KGHSH and CDR2 LQKENI. Here the CDR3 reads CASSPPQPVRQETQYF. In DNA, the CDR3 is TGTGCCAGCTCACCACCCCAACCGGTCAGACAAGAGACCCAGTACTTC. Complete variable domain (other parts from reference TRBV18 and TRBJ2-5): NAGVMQNPRHLVRRRGQEARLRCSPMKGHSHVYWYRQLPEEGLKFMVYLQKENIIDESGMPKERFSAEFPKEGPSILRIQQVVRGDSAAYFCASSPPQPVRQETQYFGPGTRLLVL.